These T cell receptor beta chains were read from a single sample in a study of T cells in Graves' hyperthyroidism and ophthalmopathy. TCRdb re-called the multiplex PCR reads through MiXCR, storing one row per CDR3 protein. Of around 600,000 distinct CDR3 sequences listed, just under 45% are singletons. The source material was peripheral blood or thyroid tissue (not recorded which). The receptors derive from an adult man with Graves' disease, either hyperthyroidism or ophthalmopathy (not recorded which). CDR3s include the opening cysteine and the closing phenylalanine or tryptophan. The order of the fields is J gene, D gene, clone size, V gene, CDR3 protein, CDR3 DNA. D genes are given only for firm matches. Size values are once, few and many counts, or a class for expanded clones, and some rows have none.

j_gene: TRBJ1-1
d_gene: -
abundance: many
v_gene: TRBV2
CDR3aa: CASSREGPAATEAFF
CDR3nt: TGTGCCAGCAGCAGAGAGGGGCCGGCGGCCACTGAAGCTTTCTTT

j_gene: TRBJ2-5
d_gene: TRBD1
abundance: -
v_gene: TRBV19
CDR3aa: CATSGQGWETQYF
CDR3nt: TGTGCCACCTCGGGACAGGGTTGGGAGACCCAGTACTTC

j_gene: TRBJ2-2
d_gene: -
abundance: few
v_gene: TRBV7-9
CDR3aa: CASSPGGADTGELFF
CDR3nt: TGTGCCAGCAGCCCCGGGGGCGCGGACACCGGGGAGCTGTTTTTT

j_gene: TRBJ1-3
d_gene: TRBD1
abundance: -
v_gene: TRBV7-9
CDR3aa: CASSTGTGVGNTIYF
CDR3nt: TGTGCCAGCAGCACCGGGACAGGGGTAGGAAACACCATATATTTT

j_gene: TRBJ2-2
d_gene: TRBD2
abundance: few
v_gene: TRBV6-1
CDR3aa: CASSPEAGGLTGELFF
CDR3nt: TGTGCCAGCAGTCCGGAGGCGGGAGGGCTAACCGGGGAGCTGTTTTTT

j_gene: TRBJ1-3
d_gene: -
abundance: -
v_gene: TRBV7-9
CDR3aa: CASSSSDGSSGNTIYF
CDR3nt: TGTGCCAGCAGCTCTTCGGACGGAAGCTCTGGAAACACCATATATTTT

j_gene: TRBJ1-3
d_gene: -
abundance: -
v_gene: TRBV9
CDR3aa: CASSPRQTSGNTIYF
CDR3nt: TGTGCCAGCAGCCCCCGACAGACTTCTGGAAACACCATATATTTT

j_gene: TRBJ1-1
d_gene: TRBD1
abundance: few
v_gene: TRBV20-1
CDR3aa: CSARDQTGNQEAFF
CDR3nt: TGCAGTGCTAGAGACCAGACAGGGAACCAAGAAGCTTTCTTT

j_gene: TRBJ1-3
d_gene: -
abundance: many
v_gene: TRBV12-3/TRBV12-4
CDR3aa: CASSTPALFGNTIYF
CDR3nt: TGTGCCAGCAGTACCCCTGCCCTCTTCGGAAACACCATATATTTT

j_gene: TRBJ1-6
d_gene: TRBD1
abundance: -
v_gene: TRBV7-2
CDR3aa: CASSSTGAYNSPLHF
CDR3nt: TGTGCCAGCAGCTCGACAGGGGCTTATAATTCACCCCTCCACTTT

j_gene: TRBJ2-7
d_gene: -
abundance: few
v_gene: TRBV7-3
CDR3aa: CASSPQESQMKQYF
CDR3nt: TGTGCCAGCAGCCCACAGGAATCCCAGATGAAGCAGTACTTC

j_gene: TRBJ2-7
d_gene: -
abundance: -
v_gene: TRBV12-3/TRBV12-4
CDR3aa: CASSLDGMEQYF
CDR3nt: TGTGCCAGCAGTTTAGATGGAATGGAGCAGTACTTC

j_gene: TRBJ2-7
d_gene: -
abundance: -
v_gene: TRBV6-5
CDR3aa: CASSWRSGGIFYEQYF
CDR3nt: TGTGCCAGCAGCTGGAGATCGGGGGGCATTTTTTACGAGCAGTACTTC

j_gene: TRBJ1-3
d_gene: -
abundance: -
v_gene: TRBV5-4
CDR3aa: CASSSADINSGNTIYF
CDR3nt: TGTGCCAGCAGCTCGGCCGACATCAACTCTGGAAACACCATATATTTT

j_gene: TRBJ1-1
d_gene: -
abundance: -
v_gene: TRBV20-1
CDR3aa: CSANEGWNTEAFF
CDR3nt: TGCAGTGCTAATGAAGGGTGGAACACTGAAGCTTTCTTT

j_gene: TRBJ1-5
d_gene: -
abundance: many
v_gene: TRBV12-3/TRBV12-4
CDR3aa: CASSSGTEYSNQPQHF
CDR3nt: TGTGCCAGCAGTTCCGGGACGGAGTATAGCAATCAGCCCCAGCATTTT

j_gene: TRBJ1-5
d_gene: -
abundance: -
v_gene: TRBV2
CDR3aa: CASSPGAGLQQTQHF
CDR3nt: TGTGCCAGCAGTCCCGGGGCAGGGCTACAACAGACCCAGCATTTT

j_gene: TRBJ2-7
d_gene: TRBD1
abundance: -
v_gene: TRBV2
CDR3aa: CASSVLSNRGLYEQYF
CDR3nt: TGTGCCAGCAGTGTTTTGTCGAACAGGGGGCTGTACGAGCAGTACTTC

j_gene: TRBJ1-1
d_gene: TRBD1
abundance: many
v_gene: TRBV2
CDR3aa: CASGGQGATEAFF
CDR3nt: TGTGCCAGCGGGGGACAGGGGGCCACTGAAGCTTTCTTT

j_gene: TRBJ2-2
d_gene: TRBD1
abundance: few
v_gene: TRBV5-1
CDR3aa: CASSSGQGVTGELFF
CDR3nt: TGCGCCAGCAGCTCGGGACAGGGCGTGACCGGGGAGCTGTTTTTT

j_gene: TRBJ2-7
d_gene: -
abundance: few
v_gene: TRBV6-6
CDR3aa: CASSRIKGPSYEQYF
CDR3nt: TGTGCCAGCAGCCGAATCAAAGGGCCATCCTACGAGCAGTACTTC

j_gene: TRBJ1-2
d_gene: TRBD1
abundance: few
v_gene: TRBV12-3/TRBV12-4
CDR3aa: CASSSGTGKSITF
CDR3nt: TGTGCCAGCAGTTCTGGGACAGGGAAGTCAATCACCTTC

j_gene: TRBJ1-5
d_gene: -
abundance: many
v_gene: TRBV2
CDR3aa: CASSSALRQPQHF
CDR3nt: TGTGCCAGCAGTTCGGCCCTACGGCAGCCCCAGCATTTT

j_gene: TRBJ1-4
d_gene: -
abundance: many
v_gene: TRBV20-1
CDR3aa: CSVWDEKLFF
CDR3nt: TGCAGTGTATGGGACGAAAAACTGTTTTTT

j_gene: TRBJ1-6
d_gene: TRBD1
abundance: few
v_gene: TRBV20-1
CDR3aa: CSARGTVPYNSPLHF
CDR3nt: TGCAGTGCTAGGGGGACAGTCCCCTATAATTCACCCCTCCACTTT

j_gene: TRBJ2-7
d_gene: -
abundance: -
v_gene: TRBV20-1
CDR3aa: CSARDQGGTYEQYF
CDR3nt: TGCAGTGCTAGAGATCAGGGGGGGACCTACGAGCAGTACTTC

j_gene: TRBJ1-5
d_gene: -
abundance: few
v_gene: TRBV10-3
CDR3aa: CAISDSSEGRQNQPQHF
CDR3nt: TGTGCCATCAGCGATTCAAGTGAGGGCAGGCAAAATCAGCCCCAGCATTTT

j_gene: TRBJ2-5
d_gene: TRBD1
abundance: many
v_gene: TRBV7-6
CDR3aa: CASSQPTGGDETQYF
CDR3nt: TGTGCCAGCAGCCAACCGACAGGGGGCGACGAGACCCAGTACTTC

j_gene: TRBJ1-4
d_gene: -
abundance: many
v_gene: TRBV19
CDR3aa: CASRDGESQLFF
CDR3nt: TGTGCCAGCCGGGACGGAGAGAGTCAACTGTTTTTT

j_gene: TRBJ1-5
d_gene: -
abundance: few
v_gene: TRBV9
CDR3aa: CASSDVVAARQPQHF
CDR3nt: TGTGCCAGCAGTGACGTCGTGGCCGCCCGTCAGCCCCAGCATTTT

j_gene: TRBJ2-3
d_gene: -
abundance: -
v_gene: TRBV7-2
CDR3aa: CASSLAPRRTDTQYF
CDR3nt: TGTGCCAGCAGCTTAGCCCCTAGGCGCACAGATACGCAGTATTTT

j_gene: TRBJ1-3
d_gene: -
abundance: many
v_gene: TRBV7-2
CDR3aa: CASSPSGVNTIYF
CDR3nt: TGTGCCAGCAGCCCCTCAGGGGTAAACACCATATATTTT

j_gene: TRBJ1-2
d_gene: -
abundance: few
v_gene: TRBV27
CDR3aa: CASSLRGKGFGYTF
CDR3nt: TGTGCCAGCAGCCTACGGGGTAAAGGATTTGGCTACACCTTC

j_gene: TRBJ1-2
d_gene: TRBD1
abundance: -
v_gene: TRBV29-1
CDR3aa: CSVRGQGVGGYTF
CDR3nt: TGCAGCGTACGCGGACAGGGTGTAGGTGGCTACACCTTC

j_gene: TRBJ1-5
d_gene: -
abundance: few
v_gene: TRBV2
CDR3aa: CASSKETEPNQPQRF
CDR3nt: TGTGCCAGCAGCAAAGAGACAGAGCCCAATCAGCCCCAGCGTTTT

j_gene: TRBJ1-2
d_gene: TRBD1
abundance: -
v_gene: TRBV5-4
CDR3aa: CASSLDPSGGYGYTF
CDR3nt: TGTGCCAGCAGCTTGGATCCGTCAGGGGGATATGGCTACACCTTC

j_gene: TRBJ2-6
d_gene: -
abundance: -
v_gene: TRBV7-2
CDR3aa: CASSFTGGNVLTF
CDR3nt: TGTGCCAGCAGCTTTACTGGGGGCAACGTCCTGACTTTC

j_gene: TRBJ1-5
d_gene: -
abundance: few
v_gene: TRBV6-5
CDR3aa: CASRQTVGASQPQHF
CDR3nt: TGTGCCAGCAGACAGACAGTCGGGGCAAGTCAGCCCCAGCATTTT

j_gene: TRBJ1-1
d_gene: TRBD1
abundance: -
v_gene: TRBV9
CDR3aa: CASSALTGGTEAFF
CDR3nt: TGTGCCAGCAGCGCATTGACAGGGGGCACTGAAGCTTTCTTT

j_gene: TRBJ1-6
d_gene: -
abundance: -
v_gene: TRBV7-9
CDR3aa: CASSRPGRGSPLHF
CDR3nt: TGTGCCAGCAGTAGACCAGGGAGGGGGTCACCCCTCCACTTT